One sample yielded the 32 T cell receptor beta chains listed below, sequenced in a study of T cells in Graves' hyperthyroidism and ophthalmopathy. Amplified TCR beta CDR3 regions came from RNA transcripts. First-round RT-PCR of the TCR CDR3 relied on the HTBI primer set. Using its own MiXCR run on the multiplex PCR reads, TCRdb lists one record per CDR3 protein. The sample has about 620,000 distinct CDR3 sequences, about a sixth seen once. The sample taken for sequencing was blood. These receptors were obtained from a woman in her twenties or thirties with Graves' hyperthyroidism.

This clonotype was observed a few times. This chain connects TRBV27 to TRBJ2-2; 7 nucleotides agree with TRBD2. After removal of 6 bases from V and 4 bases from J, the junction contained 8 bases not matched to a gene. Germline loops: CDR1 MNHEY, CDR2 SMNVEV (reference sequence). The CDR3 runs 15 residues. CDR3 in amino acids: CASRPGLLLTGELFF. In DNA form, the CDR3 reads TGTGCCAGCAGACCGGGACTACTCCTCACCGGGGAGCTGTTTTTT.

This clonotype was picked up a small number of times. The V and J genes are TRBV24-1 and TRBJ2-1, with D perhaps matching TRBD2 (6 bases). The germline V gene has CDR1 KGHDR and CDR2 SFDVKD. This CDR3 contains 16 residues. V gave up 2 bases and J gave up 0 bases, with 10 bases separating them. The CDR3 DNA sequence: TGTGCCACCAGTGATTCAGTAGCGGACTCCTACAATGAGCAGTTCTTC. This codes for CATSDSVADSYNEQFF.

This clonotype was seen a few times. CDR3 residues: CASRSAGAETQYF. The CDR3 region has the DNA TGTGCCAGCAGATCGGCAGGGGCGGAGACCCAGTACTTC. The rearrangement links TRBV6-2 or TRBV6-3 to TRBJ2-5; possibly TRBD1 for D (6 bases). The V gene's germline CDR1 is MNHEY and CDR2 SVGEGT. V was trimmed by 6 bases and J by 5 bases, leaving 13 bases between them. This CDR3 is built from 13 residues.

This clonotype was counted a few times. This chain uses TRBV25-1 with TRBJ1-4; TRBD1 is a possible D gene (5 bases). The CDR3 is made up of 13 amino acids. The germline V gene has CDR1 MGHDK and CDR2 SYGVNS. The V end lost 8 bases, the J end lost 7 bases, and 14 bases lay between the germline ends. The CDR3 DNA reads TGTGCCAGCCGAGGAGGGGCGTTTGAAAAACTGTTTTTT. Translating gives CASRGGAFEKLFF.

This clonotype was found a few times. The J gene is TRBJ2-2, the V gene TRBV5-1, with 9 bases that match TRBD2. Germline assignment: CDR1 SGHRS and CDR2 YFSETQ. J gave up 7 bases and V 4 bases, and 11 bases lay outside the gene matches. The CDR3 consists of 16 residues. CDR3 amino acids: CASSVEVAGAGGELFF. The CDR3, as DNA: TGCGCCAGCAGCGTCGAAGTAGCGGGAGCTGGCGGGGAGCTGTTTTTT.

This clonotype appeared a few times. A much larger clone differs from this one at a single base, so this may be a read error. The rearrangement links TRBV3-1 to TRBJ1-5, with a weak D call TRBD1 (6 bases). Germline lookup yields CDR1 LGHDT and CDR2 YNNKEL (reference sequence). The CDR3 totals 14 residues. CDR3 sequence reads: CASSRTVSDQPQHF. The CDR3 DNA sequence: TGTGCCAGCAGCCGGACAGTTAGCGATCAGCCCCAGCATTTT.

The rearrangement links TRBV29-1 to TRBJ2-7; 14 nucleotides agree with TRBD2. This CDR3 has 15 residues. V lost 5 bases, J lost 3 bases, and 6 bases stayed unmatched. Germline-derived CDR1 and CDR2 are SQVTM and ANQGSEA. The CDR3 sequence: CSVTGTSGGRYEQYF. Written as DNA, the CDR3 is TGCAGCGTTACCGGGACTAGCGGGGGCCGCTACGAGCAGTACTTC.

The V call is TRBV29-1, the J call TRBJ2-1; TRBD2 might be the D (6 bases). The V end lost 5 bases, the J end lost 7 bases, and 6 bases lay between the germline ends. This CDR3 contains 10 residues. Germline loops: CDR1 SQVTM, CDR2 ANQGSEA. In DNA, the CDR3 is TGCAGCGTTCGGGGGAATGAGCAGTTCTTC. It is translated as CSVRGNEQFF.

This clonotype occurred a few times. The chain uses TRBV28 and TRBJ1-2; 8 bases are a match to TRBD1. Germline-derived CDR1 and CDR2 are MDHEN and SYDVKM. V was pared by 6 bases and J by 12 bases, with 12 bases of the junction left unmatched. The CDR3 spans 13 residues. CDR3 sequence: CASSFSRQGKDTF. The CDR3 DNA reads TGTGCCAGCAGCTTCTCCCGACAGGGGAAGGACACCTTC.

This clonotype was observed at least ten times. The chain couples TRBV10-3 to TRBJ1-2, with 7 bases identical to TRBD1. There are 13 residues in the CDR3. The germline V gene encodes CDR1 ENHRY and CDR2 SYGVKD. The trim removed 3 bases at V and 6 bases at J, leaving 4 bases unmatched. CDR3 protein: CAISDNTGDGYTF. CDR3 bases: TGTGCCATCAGTGATAATACAGGGGATGGCTACACCTTC.

This clonotype was seen many times. The CDR3 coding sequence is TGTGCCAGCAGCAGCCCCCCCAGCGGGAGTCAAGAGACCCAGTACTTC. Protein: CASSSPPSGSQETQYF. This rearrangement joins TRBV7-2 to TRBJ2-5; 8 nucleotides agree with TRBD2. V lost 5 bases and J lost 2; bases outside the gene matches: 10. This CDR3 is 16 amino acids long. Germline assignment: CDR1 SGHTA and CDR2 FQGNSA. The whole variable domain, filled in from reference TRBV7-2 and TRBJ2-5, reads GAGVSQSPSNKVTEKGKDVELRCDPISGHTALYWYRQSLGQGLEFLIYFQGNSAPDKSGLPSDRFSAERTGGSVSTLTIQRTQQEDSAVYLCASSSPPSGSQETQYFGPGTRLLVL.

This clonotype turned up a few times. The chain has TRBV3-1 and TRBJ2-7; D is perhaps TRBD2 (5 bases). Germline lookup yields CDR1 LGHDT and CDR2 YNNKEL (reference sequence). The CDR3 spans 15 residues. V lost 0 bases to trimming and J lost 0 bases, with 9 bases between them. CDR3 DNA sequence: TGTGCCAGCAGCCAAGACCGGAGGCCCTCCTACGAGCAGTACTTC. Protein product: CASSQDRRPSYEQYF.

This clonotype was recorded a few times. V gene TRBV28 combines with J gene TRBJ2-2, with a possible D match to TRBD2 (6 bases). V lost 4 bases to trimming and J lost 0 bases, with 12 bases between them. The CDR3 totals 16 residues. CDR1 and CDR2 (germline): MDHEN, SYDVKM. The chain's CDR3 is CASSSPGGANTGELFF. As DNA, the CDR3 is TGTGCCAGCAGTTCCCCAGGCGGGGCGAACACCGGGGAGCTGTTTTTT.

This clonotype was seen ten or more times. The chain is built from TRBV5-8 and TRBJ2-5; D is perhaps TRBD1 (6 bases). CDR3 length equals 14 residues. Between the trimmed V and J ends, which lost 3 bases and 1 base, there was a span of 10 bases. Germline lookup yields CDR1 SGHTS and CDR2 YDEGEE. CDR3 sequence (DNA): TGTGCCAGCAGCTGGGGGACATTCCAAGAGACCCAGTACTTC. It yields the protein CASSWGTFQETQYF. The full variable domain, in which reference TRBV5-8 and TRBJ2-5 provide the parts outside the CDR3, is EAGVTQSPTHLIKTRGQQATLRCSPISGHTSVYWYQQALGLGLQFLLWYDEGEERNRGNFPPRFSGRQFPNYSSELNVNALELEDSALYLCASSWGTFQETQYFGPGTRLLVL.

Many counts were recorded for this clonotype. This chain connects TRBV7-2 to TRBJ2-7, with 12 bases matching TRBD2. The V gene's germline CDR1 is SGHTA and CDR2 FQGNSA. The CDR3 totals 15 residues. Trimming took 7 bases from V and 0 from J; bases not matched to a gene: 4. The CDR3: CASTRTSGNSYEQYF. The CDR3 region has the DNA TGTGCCAGCACTCGGACTAGCGGGAACTCCTACGAGCAGTACTTC.

This clonotype has ten or more counts. This chain connects TRBV7-2 to TRBJ2-7; the D gene is possibly TRBD2 (6 bases). There are 14 residues in the CDR3. V was shortened by 1 base and J by 3 bases, with 10 bases between the two germline ends. Germline loops: CDR1 SGHTA, CDR2 FQGNSA. For the CDR3, the DNA is TGTGCCAGCAGCTTAGGAGGAGGGGTCTACGAGCAGTACTTC. Encoded protein: CASSLGGGVYEQYF.

The chain links TRBV20-1 to TRBJ1-1; 7 bases line up with TRBD1. The ends lost 7 bases at V and 0 bases at J; junction bases unmatched: 11. CDR1 is DFQATT, CDR2 SNEGSKA, per germline (reference sequence). The CDR3 sequence is 15 residues long. DNA of the CDR3: TGCAGTGTCACGGCAGGGGGGAGTCTGAACACTGAAGCTTTCTTT. Protein: CSVTAGGSLNTEAFF.

This clonotype was seen only a few times. The chain uses TRBV9 and TRBJ1-3; TRBD1 aligns across 7 bases. Unmatched junction bases numbered 0, after V lost 3 bases and J lost 3 bases. CDR1 and CDR2 from the germline V gene are SGDLS and YYNGEE. The CDR3 contains 13 residues. For the CDR3, the DNA is TGTGCCAGCAGCGACAGGGGTGGAAACACCATATATTTT. As protein: CASSDRGGNTIYF.

This clonotype was observed at least ten times. The chain links TRBV20-1 to TRBJ2-3, with D perhaps given as TRBD1 or TRBD2 (5 bases each). Germline CDR1 is DFQATT and CDR2 is SNEGSKA (reference sequence). This CDR3 comprises 15 residues. V was cut by 1 base and J by 2 bases, with 13 bases left in between. The CDR3 nucleotides are TGCAGTGCTAGAGGGGGGTATAAGTCCACAGATACGCAGTATTTT. This sequence encodes CSARGGYKSTDTQYF.

This clonotype was recorded only once. The genes are TRBV7-9 and TRBJ2-2; the D call may be TRBD1 or TRBD2 (6 bases each). CDR1 SEHNR and CDR2 FQNEAQ come from the germline V gene (reference sequence). This CDR3 has 15 residues. The V gene lost 7 bases and the J gene lost 4 bases, with 16 bases spanning the gap. The CDR3 DNA reads TGTGCCAGCATCCGACTAGGGGGTCTCACCGGGGAGCTGTTTTTT. Its protein product is CASIRLGGLTGELFF.

This clonotype appeared many times. The V and J genes are TRBV11-2 and TRBJ1-1; D is undetermined. V lost 5 bases to trimming and J lost 0 bases, with 13 bases between them. This CDR3 is built from 15 residues. Germline values: CDR1 SGHAT, CDR2 FQNNGV. The CDR3 region has the DNA TGTGCCAGCAGCCTCAGGCCCGGAGTGAACACTGAAGCTTTCTTT. Translated, it gives CASSLRPGVNTEAFF.

This clonotype was counted at least ten times. This chain joins TRBV28 and TRBJ2-7, with D maybe TRBD2 (6 bases). The V gene lost 7 bases and the J gene lost 2 bases, with 12 bases spanning the gap. This CDR3 spans 13 amino acids. CDR1 is MDHEN, CDR2 SYDVKM, per germline. The CDR3 region has the DNA TGTGCCAGCAAGGGACTCATGGCCTACGAGCAGTACTTC. This codes for CASKGLMAYEQYF.

Remarks on this clonotype: This could be a read error, since a much larger clone is one nucleotide away. This chain connects TRBV24-1 to TRBJ2-1; unclear D gene. Germline V gene sequence: CDR1 KGHDR, CDR2 SFDVKD. The ends were cut back, 2 bases at V and 5 bases at J, with 6 bases in the middle. CDR3 length: 13 amino acids. DNA of the CDR3: TGTGCCACCAGTGATTCACTACACAATGAGCAGTTCTTC. This encodes CATSDSLHNEQFF.

This clonotype has at least ten counts. CDR3 residues: CASSGGQNEQFF. CDR3 sequence (DNA): TGCGCCAGCAGTGGAGGACAGAATGAGCAGTTCTTC. The V call is TRBV5-1, the J call TRBJ2-1; a weak D match, TRBD1 (6 bases). Germline CDR1 and CDR2: SGHRS and YFSETQ. V shed 5 bases and J shed 7 bases, with 10 bases lying between them. The CDR3 totals 12 residues. Together with reference TRBV5-1 and TRBJ2-1, the CDR3 gives the full variable domain: KAGVTQTPRYLIKTRGQQVTLSCSPISGHRSVSWYQQTPGQGLQFLFEYFSETQRNKGNFPGRFSGRQFSNSRSEMNVSTLELGDSALYLCASSGGQNEQFFGPGTRLTVL.

This clonotype occurred many times. This chain joins TRBV28 and TRBJ2-1; 9 nucleotides match TRBD1. Germline-derived CDR1 and CDR2 are MDHEN and SYDVKM. Trimming took 5 bases from V and 3 from J; bases not matched to a gene: 2. The CDR3 loop spans 14 amino acids. CDR3: CASSRDRVYNEQFF. DNA of the CDR3: TGTGCCAGCAGTAGGGACAGGGTCTACAATGAGCAGTTCTTC.

This clonotype was counted a few times. V gene TRBV3-1 combines with J gene TRBJ1-2, with TRBD1 matching 10 bases. J was trimmed by 0 bases and V by 0 bases; bases with no gene match: 4. Germline V CDR1 and CDR2: LGHDT, YNNKEL (reference sequence). This CDR3 is built from 17 residues. The DNA for the CDR3 is TGTGCCAGCAGCCAAGAAGGACAGGGGGGCACTAACTATGGCTACACCTTC. Protein: CASSQEGQGGTNYGYTF.

The chain couples TRBV4-2 to TRBJ2-5; D remains ambiguous. V lost 3 bases and J 9 bases, leaving 14 bases between the germline ends. This CDR3 has 13 residues. CDR1 is LGHNA, CDR2 YNFKEQ, per germline. DNA for the CDR3: TGTGCCAGCAGCCAGTCGATAGAGGCGGCCCAGTACTTC. Its translation is CASSQSIEAAQYF.

This clonotype was seen many times. J is TRBJ1-2 and V is TRBV20-1; D might be TRBD1 (5 bases). The CDR3 extends over 15 amino acids. Germline lookup yields CDR1 DFQATT and CDR2 SNEGSKA (reference sequence). Trimming took 0 bases from V and 4 from J, leaving 15 bases between them. The DNA of the CDR3 is TGCAGTGCTAGAGATCCCAAAACAGGTTCCTATGGCTACACCTTC. It yields the protein CSARDPKTGSYGYTF.

This clonotype was found many times. The chain has TRBV3-1 and TRBJ2-1; 9 bases are shared with TRBD1. This CDR3 has 16 residues. Germline V gives CDR1 LGHDT, CDR2 YNNKEL (reference sequence). V lost 0 bases to trimming and J lost 2 bases; unmatched junction nucleotides: 2. CDR3 coding DNA: TGTGCCAGCAGCCAAGAAACAGGGGGCGCCTACAATGAGCAGTTCTTC. It translates to CASSQETGGAYNEQFF.

V and J are TRBV30 and TRBJ2-5; the D is unclear. V dropped 0 bases and J dropped 5 bases, with 13 bases sitting between them. Germline-derived CDR1 and CDR2 are GTSNPN and SVGIG (reference sequence). There are 14 residues in the CDR3. CDR3 protein: CAWSVGAPLETQYF. The CDR3 region has the DNA TGTGCCTGGAGTGTTGGAGCCCCATTGGAGACCCAGTACTTC.

V and J are TRBV29-1 and TRBJ2-3; D not resolved. The V end was cut by 5 bases, the J end by 8 bases, with 11 bases between. The CDR3 length is 11 residues. Germline CDR1 reads SQVTM; CDR2 reads ANQGSEA. The CDR3 is CSVYVLTTQYF. The CDR3 DNA reads as TGCAGCGTTTACGTTTTGACTACGCAGTATTTT.

This clonotype was picked up many times. CDR3 nucleotides: TGCAGTGCTAGGACAGGGGGCATCCAAGAGACCCAGTACTTC. Encoded protein: CSARTGGIQETQYF. V is TRBV20-1 and J is TRBJ2-5; 10 bases map to TRBD1. The CDR3 runs 14 residues. CDR1 and CDR2 from the germline V gene are DFQATT and SNEGSKA (reference sequence). V lost 3 bases and J lost 1; bases outside the gene matches: 2.